A selection of T cell receptor beta chains follows, all from one sample in a study of CD8+CD57+ T cells in acquired aplastic anemia. From the reads, TCRdb called clonotypes with MiXCR, one entry per CDR3 protein. The repertoire holds 180,000 or so distinct CDR3 sequences, around 60% seen once, with 40% to 50% in the top ten. Material for sequencing was sorted CD4+, CD8+, or CD8+CD57+ T cells (not recorded which) from PBMCs. Source of these receptors: a human donor with aplastic anemia. Each CDR3 is given with its conserved first and last residue.

TRBV14,CASSQRLAGGPNFYEQYF
TRBV4-1,CASSQETSDTQYF
TRBV2,CASKVRLGTGDTEAFF
TRBV9,CASSVAETGIAGELFF
TRBV7-9,CASSLGQLDTQYF
TRBV19,CASSSIPGTRNQPQHF
TRBV7-8,CASSSLAGGRSPLHF
TRBV27,CASWDRLPMNTEAFF
TRBV30,CAWSRGQGGEKLFF
TRBV20-1,CSASGQGAYYGYTF
TRBV9,CASSVRGVTDTQYF
TRBV4-1,CASSQETGVNEQFF
TRBV5-1,CASSLEGTAPYEQYF
TRBV10-2,CASSVAGGPLDTQYF
TRBV5-1,CASSLLLAGIDTQYF
TRBV19,CASSPGGMAGEAFF
TRBV2,CASRPGQYQETQYF
TRBV20-1,CSIKRGNSPLHF
TRBV7-9,CARPGGSYEQYF
TRBV6-1,CASSDEGGGEQYF
TRBV6-2/TRBV6-3,CASSYRGYDDKGGYTF
TRBV2,CASRTGLTEAFF
TRBV7-3,CASSLDIRNTIYF
TRBV15,CATSLPRGPTYEQYF
TRBV25-1,CASSYSGAPYNEQFF
TRBV9,CASSVAGTGGLWDYGYTF
TRBV5-8,CASSLQGNNEQFF
TRBV9,CASSARGSNEKLFF
TRBV7-8,CASSLGEATRNTEAFF
TRBV7-2,CASSLGSNTGELFF
TRBV24-1,CATSGQGANIQYF
TRBV20-1,CSARPEPLKSREAFF
TRBV27,CASRTGTYSWDTQYF
TRBV10-3,CAISLGSPHTDTQYF
TRBV10-3,CAISSDGYEQYF
TRBV7-8,CASSRLFRDEQYF
TRBV12-5,CASGLEGGPNYEQYF
TRBV20-1,CSASRLAEQETQYF
TRBV5-6,CASSLAADSNQPQHF
TRBV6-2/TRBV6-3,CASSPGEEGGNEQFF
TRBV5-1,CASSTGLAGKETQYF
TRBV10-3,CATEDRGLSYEQYF
TRBV6-5,CASRTTGRNSPLHF
TRBV12-3/TRBV12-4,CASRPQGANQPQHF
TRBV7-3,CATSMGPQETQYF
TRBV27,CASSPTGRGMNTEAFF
TRBV12-3/TRBV12-4,CASTKGGLYGYTF
TRBV7-4,CASKVGGPAVETQYF
TRBV18,CASSPEQGAYSEAFF
TRBV10-3,CAISAGLADTQYF
TRBV19,CASSMSGNTIYF
TRBV7-9,CASSSGTGQETQYF
TRBV2,CASSEAAGKRTGELFF
TRBV20-1,CSAEREGRNEQFF
TRBV19,CASSAGGAGGSYEQYF